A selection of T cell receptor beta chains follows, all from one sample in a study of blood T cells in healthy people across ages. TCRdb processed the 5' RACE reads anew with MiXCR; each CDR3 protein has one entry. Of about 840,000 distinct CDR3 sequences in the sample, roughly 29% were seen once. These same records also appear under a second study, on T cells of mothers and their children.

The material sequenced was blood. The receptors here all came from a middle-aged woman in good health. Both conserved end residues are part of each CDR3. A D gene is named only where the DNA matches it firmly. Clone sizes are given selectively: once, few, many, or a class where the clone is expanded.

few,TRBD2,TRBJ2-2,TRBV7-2,CASSPGLAGGPGELFF,TGTGCCAGCAGCCCAGGACTAGCGGGGGGTCCCGGGGAGCTGTTTTTT
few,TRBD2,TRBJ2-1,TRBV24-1,CATSDFSLAGGRNNEQFF,TGTGCCACCAGTGATTTCAGCCTAGCGGGGGGCCGGAACAATGAGCAGTTCTTC
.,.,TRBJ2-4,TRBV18,CASSPPDVRMYF,TGTGCCAGCTCACCACCGGATGTGAGGATGTACTTC
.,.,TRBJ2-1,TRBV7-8,CASRNRDSAYNEQFF,TGTGCCAGCAGAAACCGGGACTCCGCCTACAATGAGCAGTTCTTC
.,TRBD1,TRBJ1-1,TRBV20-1,CSAPTGGVTEAFF,TGCAGTGCTCCGACAGGGGGCGTCACTGAAGCTTTCTTT
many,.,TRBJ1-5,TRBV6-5,CASSYSDSSQPQHF,TGTGCCAGCAGTTACTCGGACAGTAGCCAGCCCCAGCATTTT
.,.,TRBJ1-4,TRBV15,CATMGLNEKLFF,TGTGCCACCATGGGGTTGAATGAAAAACTGTTTTTT
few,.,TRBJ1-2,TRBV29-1,CSVVGETENYGYTF,TGCAGCGTTGTGGGTGAGACAGAAAACTATGGCTACACCTTC
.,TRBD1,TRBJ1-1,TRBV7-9,CASSPGPGQGARNTEAFF,TGTGCCAGCAGCCCTGGTCCGGGACAGGGGGCGCGGAACACTGAAGCTTTCTTT
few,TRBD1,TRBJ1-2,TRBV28,CASYGGGAFYGYTF,TGTGCCAGCTACGGAGGGGGCGCCTTCTATGGCTACACCTTC
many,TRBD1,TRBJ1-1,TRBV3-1,CASSHLLGGQRGAFF,TGTGCCAGCAGCCACTTACTCGGGGGACAGAGGGGAGCTTTCTTT
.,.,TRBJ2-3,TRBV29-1,CSVERAVTDTQYF,TGCAGCGTTGAACGAGCGGTCACAGATACGCAGTATTTT
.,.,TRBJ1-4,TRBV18,CASSPGDWGIHEKLFF,TGTGCCAGCTCACCAGGCGATTGGGGGATCCACGAAAAACTGTTTTTT
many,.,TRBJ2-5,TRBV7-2,CASSRWMGRRIAQETQYF,TGTGCCAGCAGCCGCTGGATGGGTCGGCGGATAGCCCAAGAGACCCAGTACTTC
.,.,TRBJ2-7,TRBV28,CASSYRGRISYEQYF,TGTGCCAGCAGTTACCGGGGACGGATCTCCTACGAGCAGTACTTC
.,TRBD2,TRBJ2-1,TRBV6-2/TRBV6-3,CASSLEGEGRGNEQFF,TGTGCCAGCAGTTTAGAAGGGGAGGGCCGCGGTAATGAGCAGTTCTTC
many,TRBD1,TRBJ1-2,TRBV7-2,CASSLARQGDEGGYTF,TGTGCCAGCAGCTTAGCTAGACAGGGGGATGAAGGTGGCTACACCTTC
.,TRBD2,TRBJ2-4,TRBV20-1,CSGSREGSPKNIQYF,TGCAGTGGAAGCCGGGAGGGTTCGCCCAAAAACATTCAGTACTTC